This T cell receptor (beta chain) was identified in a study of shared clonotypes between healthy human individuals. Study context: The donors, two women and three men, were aged 18 to 49.

Overall study findings and caveats: Among donors, clonotype sharing was expected to be affected by sequencing depth.

In its sample, this clone was seen a few times. Its target is not known. The assay was run at deep level. In the source study's methods: Filtering differed because ImmunoSEQ produced junction-only sequences that carried no quality scores. Some clones are missing from TCRdb's copy, which holds only in-frame ones; the method was immunoSEQ multiplex PCR. V and J calls and clone size are copied from that table; D and trimming were computed from the DNA. This table has around 980,000 clones, approximately 80% appearing once. Material: memory CD4+ T cells from PBMCs. As to subset: CD45RA-negative fraction. The receptor was derived from a man younger than 35 in good health. Some clones in this sample may be carry-over from other donors' samples.

CDR3 protein: CSVEEEEDLAQYF. The DNA for the CDR3 is TGCAGCGTTGAAGAAGAGGAGGACCTGGCGCAGTATTTT. V gene TRBV29-1 combines with J gene TRBJ2-3; perhaps TRBD2 as D (5 bases). CDR3 length equals 13 residues. Deletions cut 0 bases from V and 10 bases from J, with 14 bases between. CDR1 and CDR2 (germline): SQVTM, ANQGSEA.